These 27 T cell receptor beta chains came from one sample sequenced in a study of T cells in localized non-small cell lung cancer. Some clones are missing from TCRdb's copy, which holds only in-frame ones; the method was immunoSEQ multiplex PCR. The data hold some 25,000 clones, with over 75% observed a single time. Sequences were derived from peripheral blood, sampled before any cancer treatment. Receptors were obtained from a man aged 40 to 70 with stage III squamous cell lung carcinoma.

The chain links TRBV6-6 to TRBJ2-2; a possible D gene is TRBD1 (7 bases). CDR1 and CDR2 (germline): MNHNY, SVGAGI (reference sequence). The CDR3 runs 15 residues. V lost 5 bases and J 5 bases, leaving 15 bases between the germline ends. CDR3 coding DNA: TGTGCCAGCAGTAACAGACAGGGACTTACCGGGGAGCTGTTTTTT. Its translation is CASSNRQGLTGELFF.

The rearrangement links TRBV28 to TRBJ2-1; D remains ambiguous. Germline lookup yields CDR1 MDHEN and CDR2 SYDVKM. Between the trimmed V and J ends, which lost 10 bases and 0 bases, there was a span of 13 bases. The CDR3 spans 14 residues. CDR3 sequence reads: CATFPLSSYNEQFF. Here the CDR3 DNA reads TGTGCCACCTTTCCTTTGAGCTCCTACAATGAGCAGTTCTTC.

This rearrangement joins TRBV29-1 to TRBJ2-7; 7 positions match TRBD1. Germline CDR1 and CDR2: SQVTM and ANQGSEA. The CDR3 length is 14 residues. Germline trimming cut 4 bases from V and 5 bases from J; bases unmatched to any gene: 11. CDR3 nucleotide sequence: TGCAGCGTTGTGGGGGACAGTTCAACTAACGAGCAGTACTTC. It yields the protein CSVVGDSSTNEQYF.

In this sample, this clone is medium-sized (0.01 to 0.1%). The chain has TRBV5-5 and TRBJ2-7; no clear D. Germline assignment: CDR1 SGHKS and CDR2 YYEKEE (reference sequence). This CDR3 has 13 residues. V was clipped by 2 bases and J by 3 bases, with 9 bases between them. This CDR3 is CASSFGLDYEQYF. CDR3 bases: TGTGCCAGCAGCTTCGGGCTTGACTACGAGCAGTACTTC.

The V gene is TRBV14, the J gene TRBJ1-1; tentatively, D is TRBD1 (6 bases). Trimming shortened V by 1 base and J by 1 base, and 13 bases separated the two germline ends. The germline gives CDR1 SGHDN, CDR2 FVKESK. There are 16 residues in the CDR3. CDR3 in DNA: TGTGCCAGCAGCCAAGGGTGGGGACAAAGGAACACTGAAGCTTTCTTT. It translates to CASSQGWGQRNTEAFF.

The chain links TRBV27 to TRBJ2-7; 11 bases align to TRBD2. V gave up 6 bases and J gave up 1 base; unmatched junction bases: 2. CDR3 length equals 14 residues. The V gene's germline CDR1 is MNHEY and CDR2 SMNVEV (reference sequence). DNA of the CDR3: TGTGCCAGCAGGGGACTAGCGGATTCCTACGAGCAGTACTTC. Encoded protein: CASRGLADSYEQYF.

This clone has just a few counts. The rearrangement joins TRBV11-2 to TRBJ2-2, with 8 bases fitting TRBD2. The CDR3 spans 15 residues. Germline-derived CDR1 and CDR2 are SGHAT and FQNNGV. V dropped 0 bases and J dropped 5; count of bases not matched to a gene: 2. In DNA, the CDR3 is TGTGCCAGCAGCTTAGAAGCGGGAGTTACCGGGGAGCTGTTTTTT. Its protein is CASSLEAGVTGELFF.

CDR3 amino acids: CASSTRQGGSYNEQFF. The CDR3 DNA sequence: TGTGCCAGTAGTACCCGACAGGGGGGCTCCTACAATGAGCAGTTCTTC. V usage is TRBV19 and J usage is TRBJ2-1, with 9 bases identical to TRBD1. V lost 4 bases to trimming and J lost 0 bases; unmatched junction nucleotides: 4. This CDR3 comprises 16 residues. Germline V gene data show CDR1 as LNHDA and CDR2 as SQIVND (reference sequence).

The chain recombines TRBV7-7 with TRBJ2-7, with a possible D match to TRBD1 (6 bases). V lost 5 bases and J lost 5, with 16 bases in between. The CDR3 sequence is 14 residues long. Germline V gene sequence: CDR1 SSHAT, CDR2 FNYEAQ (reference sequence). The CDR3 sequence: CASSLEITGNEQYV. The CDR3, as DNA: TGTGCCAGCAGCCTCGAAATCACAGGGAACGAGCAGTACGTC.

The genes are TRBV21-1 and TRBJ2-5; TRBD1 reflects the table's D call only, with no check against the DNA. TRBV21-1 counts as a pseudogene. This CDR3 spans 14 amino acids. The DNA of the CDR3 is TGTGCCAGCTCAACAGGGGATGTAGGGGAGACCCAGTACTTC. As protein: CASSTGDVGETQYF.

This sequence joins TRBV30 and TRBJ1-1; no clear D. Germline CDR1 and CDR2: GTSNPN and SVGIG (reference sequence). Trimming shortened V by 4 bases and J by 1 base, and 10 bases separated the two germline ends. This CDR3 has 13 residues. The CDR3 loop is CAWMVTANTEAFF. The CDR3 DNA follows: TGTGCCTGGATGGTGACTGCGAACACTGAAGCTTTCTTT.

The chain is built from TRBV18 and TRBJ1-2; D is unclear. Looked up from germline, CDR1 is KGHSH and CDR2 is LQKENI. Trimming removed 2 bases from V and 6 bases from J, with 7 bases in between. CDR3 length: 12 amino acids. CDR3 sequence reads: CASSPSGDGYTF. The CDR3 nucleotides read TGTGCCAGCTCACCAAGTGGGGATGGCTACACCTTC.

The rearrangement links TRBV2 to TRBJ2-5; D is possibly TRBD2 (7 bases). V was shortened by 5 bases and J by 2 bases, with 15 bases between the two germline ends. The CDR3 covers 15 residues. Germline V gene sequence: CDR1 SNHLY, CDR2 FYNNEI. CDR3 loop: CASSRGASGQETQYF. The CDR3 coding sequence is TGTGCCAGCAGTCGGGGGGCTAGCGGACAAGAGACCCAGTACTTC.

The V call is TRBV27, the J call TRBJ2-1; 8 nucleotides match TRBD2. In germline, CDR1 is MNHEY, CDR2 SMNVEV (reference sequence). J gave up 10 bases and V 6 bases, and 11 bases lay outside the gene matches. The CDR3 has 14 amino acids. The CDR3 DNA reads TGTGCCAGCAGACCCACGGGGGCGGGAGGAGAGCAGTTCTTC. It encodes CASRPTGAGGEQFF.

The chain recombines TRBV19 with TRBJ1-5; the D is unclear. V lost 5 bases and J lost 1, with 6 bases in between. Germline values: CDR1 LNHDA, CDR2 SQIVND (reference sequence). This CDR3 contains 13 residues. The CDR3 nucleotides read TGTGCCAGTAGTGACGGGAGCAATCAGCCCCAGCATTTT. It specifies CASSDGSNQPQHF.

This chain uses TRBV11-2 with TRBJ1-2; TRBD1 agrees at 9 bases. The germline gives CDR1 SGHAT, CDR2 FQNNGV. With 6 bases clipped from V and 6 bases from J, the junction kept 17 bases outside the gene matches. This CDR3 has 17 amino acids. Written as DNA, the CDR3 is TGTGCCAGCAGTAAACCCGGGACAGGGTCTGGTGTGCATGGCTACACCTTC. Translating it yields CASSKPGTGSGVHGYTF.

The chain joins TRBV6-5 to TRBJ1-4; D unclear. With 11 bases removed from V and 8 bases from J, the gap between germline ends came to 18 bases. This CDR3 is built from 13 residues. Germline CDR1 is MNHEY and CDR2 is SVGAGI. The CDR3 sequence: CAARPLGYEKLFF. CDR3 nucleotide sequence: TGTGCCGCAAGGCCGCTAGGTTACGAAAAACTGTTTTTT.

The chain combines TRBV2 with TRBJ2-1, with 13 bases aligning to TRBD2. Per the germline V gene, CDR1 is SNHLY and CDR2 is FYNNEI. V lost 3 bases and J lost 10; bases outside the gene matches: 9. The CDR3 has 16 amino acids. The CDR3 DNA follows: TGTGCCAGCAGTGACTCACCACTAGCGGGGGGGCGAGAGCAGTTCTTC. It is translated as CASSDSPLAGGREQFF.

V and J are TRBV6-5 and TRBJ2-7; 10 bases agree with TRBD2. This CDR3 is built from 14 residues. The V gene's germline CDR1 is MNHEY and CDR2 SVGAGI. The V segment lost 6 bases and the J segment 2 bases; nucleotides outside the gene matches: 4. The CDR3 is CASRDLAGAYEQYF. The CDR3, as DNA: TGTGCCAGCAGAGACCTAGCGGGAGCCTACGAGCAGTACTTC.

Of note for this clone: Other nucleotide sequences in the sample specify the same CDR3. The chain uses TRBV5-1 and TRBJ2-5, with 16 bases lining up with TRBD2. This CDR3 is built from 16 residues. CDR1 is SGHRS, CDR2 YFSETQ, per germline. With 4 bases clipped from V and 2 bases from J, the junction kept 2 bases outside the gene matches. The CDR3 nucleotides read TGCGCCAGCAGCCCGGGACTAGCGGGGGGGCAAGAGACCCAGTACTTC. Its translation is CASSPGLAGGQETQYF.

J is TRBJ2-1 and V is TRBV2; 9 nucleotides align to TRBD2. The CDR3 is 15 amino acids. Germline CDR1 SNHLY, CDR2 FYNNEI. With 6 bases clipped from V and 4 bases from J, the junction kept 7 bases outside the gene matches. The CDR3 nucleotides read TGTGCCAGCAGCCAAAGCGGGAGGCCTTACAATGAGCAGTTCTTC. Translated: CASSQSGRPYNEQFF.

The chain combines TRBV19 with TRBJ2-3; tentative D call: TRBD1 (5 bases). The V end lost 8 bases, the J end lost 3 bases, and 15 bases lay between the germline ends. The CDR3 extends over 14 amino acids. Germline lookup yields CDR1 LNHDA and CDR2 SQIVND (reference sequence). This CDR3 is CASGSGWGTDTQYF. CDR3 DNA sequence: TGTGCCAGTGGATCAGGGTGGGGTACAGATACGCAGTATTTT.

This chain connects TRBV30 to TRBJ1-3, with TRBD1 identical over 7 bases. The CDR3 runs to 12 residues. The germline V gene has CDR1 GTSNPN and CDR2 SVGIG (reference sequence). The J segment lost 3 bases and the V segment lost 8 bases, leaving 4 bases of the junction unmatched. The CDR3 DNA reads TGTGCCCAACAGGGGCTTGGAAACACCATATATTTT. It translates to CAQQGLGNTIYF.

This clone appeared a single time. The chain has TRBV15 and TRBJ1-4; a possible D gene is TRBD1 (6 bases). The CDR3 loop spans 15 amino acids. CDR1 and CDR2 (germline): LNHNV, YYDKDF (reference sequence). V lost 1 base and J 6 bases, leaving 12 bases between the germline ends. The CDR3, as DNA: TGTGCCACCAGCAGAGTACAGGGTGAGGATGAAAAACTGTTTTTT. Protein: CATSRVQGEDEKLFF.

This clone appeared a few times. The chain has TRBV11-2 and TRBJ1-6; D call uncertain. CDR3 length: 13 amino acids. Germline V CDR1 and CDR2: SGHAT, FQNNGV. The V end was cut by 0 bases, the J end by 7 bases, with 4 bases between. The CDR3: CASSLDANSPLHF. CDR3 sequence (DNA): TGTGCCAGCAGCTTAGATGCGAATTCACCCCTCCACTTT.

The chain carries TRBV7-7 and TRBJ1-4; D is unresolved. V lost 2 bases and J 6 bases, leaving 7 bases between the germline ends. The CDR3 sequence is 13 residues long. Per the germline V gene, CDR1 is SSHAT and CDR2 is FNYEAQ (reference sequence). The CDR3 DNA reads TGTGCCAGCAGCTTAAGGGAGGATGAAAAACTGTTTTTT. Encoded protein: CASSLREDEKLFF.

The genes are TRBV6-4 and TRBJ2-4; the D call may be TRBD1 or TRBD2 (5 bases each). V was shortened by 8 bases and J by 6 bases, with 11 bases between the two germline ends. CDR3 size: 12 residues. Germline V gene lookup returns CDR1 MRHNA and CDR2 SNTAGT. The CDR3 reads CASGERGNIQYF. The DNA of the CDR3 is TGTGCCAGCGGAGAGAGGGGAAACATTCAGTACTTC.